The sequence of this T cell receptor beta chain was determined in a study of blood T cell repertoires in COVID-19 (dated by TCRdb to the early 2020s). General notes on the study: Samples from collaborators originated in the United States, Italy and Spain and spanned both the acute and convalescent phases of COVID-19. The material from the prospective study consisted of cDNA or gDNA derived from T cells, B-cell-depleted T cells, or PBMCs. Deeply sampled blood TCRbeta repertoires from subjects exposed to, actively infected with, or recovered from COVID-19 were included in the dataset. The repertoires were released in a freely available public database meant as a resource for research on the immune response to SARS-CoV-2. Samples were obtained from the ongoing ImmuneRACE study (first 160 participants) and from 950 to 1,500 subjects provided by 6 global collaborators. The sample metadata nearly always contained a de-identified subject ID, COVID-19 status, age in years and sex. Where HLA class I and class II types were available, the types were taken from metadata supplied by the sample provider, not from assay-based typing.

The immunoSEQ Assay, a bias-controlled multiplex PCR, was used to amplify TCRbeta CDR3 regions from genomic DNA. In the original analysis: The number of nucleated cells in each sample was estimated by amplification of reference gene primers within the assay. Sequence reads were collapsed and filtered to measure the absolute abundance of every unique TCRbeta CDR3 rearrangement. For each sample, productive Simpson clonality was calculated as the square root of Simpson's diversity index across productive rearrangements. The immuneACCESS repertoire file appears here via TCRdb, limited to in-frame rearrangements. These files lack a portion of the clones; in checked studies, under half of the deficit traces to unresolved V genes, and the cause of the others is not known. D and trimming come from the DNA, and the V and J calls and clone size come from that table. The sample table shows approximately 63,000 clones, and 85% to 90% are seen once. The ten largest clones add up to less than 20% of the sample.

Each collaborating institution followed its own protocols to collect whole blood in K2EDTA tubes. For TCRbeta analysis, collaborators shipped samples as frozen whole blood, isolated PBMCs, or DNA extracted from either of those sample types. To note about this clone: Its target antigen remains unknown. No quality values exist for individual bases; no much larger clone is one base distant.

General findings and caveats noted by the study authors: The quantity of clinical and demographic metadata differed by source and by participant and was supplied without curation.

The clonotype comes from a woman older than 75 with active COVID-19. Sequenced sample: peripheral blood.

At the DNA level, the sequence is TGCGCCAGCAGCTTGGCCGAGGGGACTTCCTCCTACGAGCAGTACTTC. It translates to CASSLAEGTSSYEQYF. This chain is built from TRBV5-1 and TRBJ2-7; TRBD2 is perhaps the D gene, given 6 matching bases. The germline V gene yields SGHRS for CDR1 and YFSETQ for CDR2. Deletion took 0 bases off V and 0 bases off J, with a span of 13 bases between the germline ends. The CDR3, from cysteine to phenylalanine, totals 16 residues. The only DNA kept is the CDR3, 48 bases in frame from the first base.